This T cell receptor (beta chain) was captured in a study of technical replicates of blood from a handful of donors. TCRdb's table, derived via immunoSEQ multiplex PCR, lists solely in-frame clones and lacks some. Here the sample spans under 90,000 clones, roughly 93% being singletons. This CDR3 contains 19 residues. The J segment lost 1 base and the V segment lost 5 bases, leaving 19 bases of the junction unmatched. CDR1 GTSNPN and CDR2 SVGIG come from the germline V gene (reference sequence). J is TRBJ1-4 and V is TRBV30, with 7 bases identical to TRBD1. The receptor's source is a human donor in good health. The sequenced material came from T cells isolated from PBMCs. The CDR3 spells CAWFGRQGSVGLTNEKLFF. The CDR3 DNA reads TGTGCCTGGTTTGGAAGACAGGGATCGGTGGGGTTAACTAATGAAAAACTGTTTTTT.